This record covers a single T cell receptor beta chain. The data are from a study of blood T cells in healthy people across ages. Trimming took off 7 bases at V and 4 bases at J, with 12 bases between the two ends. Per the germline V gene, CDR1 is MNHEY and CDR2 is SMNVEV (reference sequence). The CDR3 runs 13 residues. A second PCR, run for about 7 to 11 cycles, used a sample-barcoded 5' primer plus a J-beta primer mix. Using its own MiXCR run on the 5' RACE reads, TCRdb lists one record per CDR3 protein. Of some 850,000 distinct CDR3 sequences listed, approximately 24% are singletons. These data are also associated with another study on T cells of mothers and their children.

The receptor's source is a boy under 18 in good health. This chain uses TRBV27 with TRBJ2-3; a weak D match, TRBD2 (5 bases). The sequenced sample was blood. The CDR3 is CASTRDGADTQYF. DNA for the CDR3: TGTGCCAGCACGAGGGATGGGGCAGATACGCAGTATTTT.